The sample holds many counts of the clone carrying this T cell receptor beta chain. Its cognate antigen is unknown. This entry is derived from a study of regulatory T cells in long-lasting Graves disease. Notes on the study in general: TCR diversity was lower in persistent Graves' patients than in newly diagnosed ones.

Libraries of TCR beta came from iRepertoire HTBI primers plus Arm-PCR of CDR3 regions. Study processing details: Sequenced samples collectively carried roughly 60 TRBV and 14 TRBJ segments. Using its own MiXCR run on the multiplex PCR reads, TCRdb lists one record per CDR3 protein. The V and J calls, along with clone size, are taken from TCRdb and not from the paper's own processing. The data contain under 250,000 distinct CDR3 sequences, 20% of them singletons. Germline CDR1 is KGHSH and CDR2 is LQKENI. This CDR3 contains 14 residues. V lost 3 bases to trimming and J lost 2 bases, with 10 bases between them. Time point given: newly diagnosed GD, antithyroid drugs for less than 3 months. PBMC RNA was the source of the TCR library.

The sequences come from peripheral blood mononuclear cells (PBMCs), collected at new diagnosis, from a patient treated with antithyroid drugs. The TCR was taken from a female donor with Graves disease. V usage is TRBV18 and J usage is TRBJ2-5; the D gene could be TRBD1 or TRBD2 (5 bases each). In DNA, the CDR3 is TGTGCCAGCTCACCCGGGACCAAACAAGAGACCCAGTACTTC. Encoded protein: CASSPGTKQETQYF.